What follows is one TCR beta chain and its context. Its antigen is currently unknown. The length of the CDR3 is 15 residues. V was clipped by 0 bases and J by 2 bases, with 8 bases between them. Per germline, CDR1 KGHSY and CDR2 FQNENV. The investigators introduced synthetic TCR analog templates into each PCR as spikes. Here immunoSEQ multiplex PCR was the method, and the copy in TCRdb shows in-frame clones only, minus some. Of more than 60,000 clones listed, about nine tenths were seen once; the top ten hold about 10%. The data originate from a study of PD-L1 blockade in urothelial cancer. Study-wide background: Patients commenced intravenous atezolizumab, 1,200 mg every 3 weeks, around 2014. At 3 weeks (second dose) and 6 weeks after starting treatment, blood was analyzed. Study results and caveats: A below-median TCR clonality in blood before treatment predicted better survival.

Time point reported: peripheral blood 6 weeks after treatment start. Specimen: PBMCs, collected around atezolizumab (anti-PD-L1) treatment. The chain uses TRBV16 and TRBJ1-5; no reliable D call. The TCR sequence derives from a man aged 60 to 75 with urothelial cancer. DNA of the CDR3: TGTGCCAGCAGCCAATCAGGGAGTGGCAATCAGCCCCAGCATTTT. It codes for CASSQSGSGNQPQHF.